These 5 T cell receptor beta chains were sequenced from one sample in a study of T cell changes during pregnancy in multiple sclerosis. Assay used: immunoSEQ multiplex PCR; TCRdb lists only in-frame clones, some missing. The sample includes 41,000 or so clones, approximately 90% of them seen just once. The sequencing here drew on CD4+ T cells from peripheral blood mononuclear cells, taken in the first trimester of pregnancy. The receptors originated from a female donor with multiple sclerosis, enrolled in a pregnancy study.

This chain connects TRBV29-1 to TRBJ1-2; D may be TRBD1 (5 bases). CDR3 length: 12 residues. Trimming left V 4 bases short and J 8 bases short, with 14 bases between. Germline CDR1 and CDR2: SQVTM and ANQGSEA. The CDR3 DNA sequence: TGCAGCGTTGGGTCTGGGGCTAGGGGCTACACCTTC. It translates to CSVGSGARGYTF.

The chain carries TRBV5-1 and TRBJ2-2, with D maybe TRBD2 (5 bases). Germline loops: CDR1 SGHRS, CDR2 YFSETQ. The CDR3 loop spans 14 amino acids. V dropped 0 bases and J dropped 4 bases, with 7 bases sitting between them. The CDR3 protein is CASSLGGGTGELFF. In DNA form, the CDR3 reads TGCGCCAGCAGCTTGGGAGGAGGCACCGGGGAGCTGTTTTTT. Filled out from reference TRBV5-1 and TRBJ2-2, the complete variable domain reads KAGVTQTPRYLIKTRGQQVTLSCSPISGHRSVSWYQQTPGQGLQFLFEYFSETQRNKGNFPGRFSGRQFSNSRSEMNVSTLELGDSALYLCASSLGGGTGELFFGEGSRLTVL.

The chain uses TRBV28 and TRBJ2-3; the D is unclear. The CDR3 is 14 residues long. Germline CDR1 and CDR2: MDHEN and SYDVKM. Trimming pared 6 bases from V and 0 bases from J, leaving 10 bases between. In DNA, the CDR3 is TGTGCCAGCAGGCTCCAGAGGAGCACAGATACGCAGTATTTT. It specifies CASRLQRSTDTQYF. The variable domain in full, completed from reference TRBV28 and TRBJ2-3, reads DVKVTQSSRYLVKRTGEKVFLECVQDMDHENMFWYRQDPGLGLRLIYFSYDVKMKEKGDIPEGYSVSREKKERFSLILESASTNQTSMYLCASRLQRSTDTQYFGPGTRLTVL.

This clone was observed a few times. The genes are TRBV5-6 and TRBJ2-7; D not certain. From germline, CDR1 is SGHDT and CDR2 YYEEEE. The V end was cut by 2 bases, the J end by 0 bases, with 12 bases between. CDR3 length: 15 residues. CDR3 sequence reads: CASSFRARLSYEQYF. The CDR3 bases are TGTGCCAGCAGCTTCCGTGCTCGACTCTCCTACGAGCAGTACTTC.

The chain links TRBV5-1 to TRBJ2-3; maybe TRBD2 (5 bases). The CDR3 consists of 15 residues. The V end was cut by 0 bases, the J end by 1 base, with 9 bases between. The germline gives CDR1 SGHRS, CDR2 YFSETQ. CDR3 protein: CASSLASGRTDTQYF. The CDR3 coding sequence is TGCGCCAGCAGCTTGGCCAGCGGTCGCACAGATACGCAGTATTTT.